This entry concerns a single T cell receptor (beta chain). The target antigen is unknown. This entry is derived from a study of T cell repertoires in cytomegalovirus infection. The study, taken as a whole, reports: Individuals carrying CMV plus the relevant HLA were identified by cumulative frequency of public TCR beta families.

Between the trimmed V and J ends, which lost 3 bases and 8 bases, there was a span of 19 bases. This CDR3 is built from 16 residues. Germline CDR1 and CDR2: SGHVS and FQNEAQ. From the reads, TCRdb called clonotypes with MiXCR, one entry per CDR3 protein. This sample has hundreds of thousands of distinct CDR3 sequences; approximately 31% occur once, and the top ten carry over 13%. This chain joins TRBV7-8 and TRBJ1-4, with D perhaps TRBD1 (5 bases). The sample was cultured CD8+ T cells from PBMCs, taken from culture after CMV antigen stimulation. The sequence derives from a human donor in good health (CMV status not recorded). Some clones in this sample may be carry-over from other donors' samples. CDR3 coding DNA: TGTGCCAGCAGCTTCTCCCCGGGGGAAAGGGGAGAAAAACTGTTTTTT. Translating gives CASSFSPGERGEKLFF. The full variable domain, completed using reference TRBV7-8 and TRBJ1-4, is GAGVSQSPRYKVAKRGQDVALRCDPISGHVSLFWYQQALGQGPEFLTYFQNEAQLDKSGLPSDRFFAERPEGSVSTLKIQRTQQEDSAVYLCASSFSPGERGEKLFFGSGTQLSVL.